The sequence of this TCR beta chain was determined in a study of siplizumab effects on memory and regulatory T cells. This clone was found once. The antigen is not known. Notes on the study in general: Alloreactive sequences traceable to unstimulated CD4+ memory cells declined significantly under siplizumab. With siplizumab, Treg-derived clones averaged approximately 72% of mappable alloreactive CD4+ clones, versus around 25% in controls. The suppressive capacity of proliferating Tregs from siplizumab cultures remained unconfirmed. Memory cells seemed less diverse than naive T cells, which seemed major alloresponse contributors.

The repertoire was sequenced with immunoSEQ multiplex PCR; TCRdb's copy has only in-frame clones and lacks some. The table shows about 120,000 clones, with roughly 94% occurring only once. The CDR3 has 11 residues. Trimming took 3 bases from V and 8 from J, leaving 6 bases between them. From germline, CDR1 is MRHNA and CDR2 SNTAGT. This chain uses TRBV6-4 with TRBJ2-3; D remains unclear. The sequenced sample was non-Treg CD4+ T cells sorted from blood. The sequence derives from a human donor in good health. The CDR3 sequence is CASSDSGTQYF. The CDR3 DNA follows: TGTGCCAGCAGTGATAGTGGTACGCAGTATTTT.